This T cell receptor (beta chain) derives from a study of long-term antiretroviral therapy in people with HIV. The run of the v3.0 immunoSEQ assay was at survey level. Assay used: immunoSEQ multiplex PCR; TCRdb lists only in-frame clones, some missing. The repertoire holds about 36,000 clones, 75% to 90% seen once, with around 5.8% in the top ten. This CDR3 has 13 amino acids. Germline V lookup: CDR1 LGHNA, CDR2 YSLEER. Deletions cut 1 base from V and 9 bases from J, with 10 bases between. The sample in question was unsorted PBMCs, obtained 3.4 years after starting antiretroviral therapy. This clonotype originated in a young man with HIV. V usage is TRBV4-3 and J usage is TRBJ1-5, with D unresolved. CDR3 sequence: CASSQALRTPQHF. CDR3 sequence (DNA): TGCGCCAGCAGCCAAGCCCTTCGAACGCCCCAGCATTTT.